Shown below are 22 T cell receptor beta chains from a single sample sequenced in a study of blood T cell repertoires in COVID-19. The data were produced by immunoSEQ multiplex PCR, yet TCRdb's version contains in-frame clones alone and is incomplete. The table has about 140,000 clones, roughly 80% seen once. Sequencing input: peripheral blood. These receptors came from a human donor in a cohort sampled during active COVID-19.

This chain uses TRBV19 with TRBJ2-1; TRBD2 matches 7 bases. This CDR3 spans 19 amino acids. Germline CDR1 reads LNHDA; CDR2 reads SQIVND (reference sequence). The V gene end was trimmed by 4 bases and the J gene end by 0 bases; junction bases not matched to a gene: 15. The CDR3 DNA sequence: TGTGCCAGTAGTACAAGGGGACCGGGACTACCCAGCTCCTACAATGAGCAGTTCTTC. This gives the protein CASSTRGPGLPSSYNEQFF.

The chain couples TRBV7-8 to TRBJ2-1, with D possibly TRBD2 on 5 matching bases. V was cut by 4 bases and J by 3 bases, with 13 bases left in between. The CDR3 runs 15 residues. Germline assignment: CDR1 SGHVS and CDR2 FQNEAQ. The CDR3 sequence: CASSSWAGNYNEQFF. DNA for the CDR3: TGTGCCAGCAGCTCTTGGGCGGGTAACTACAATGAGCAGTTCTTC.

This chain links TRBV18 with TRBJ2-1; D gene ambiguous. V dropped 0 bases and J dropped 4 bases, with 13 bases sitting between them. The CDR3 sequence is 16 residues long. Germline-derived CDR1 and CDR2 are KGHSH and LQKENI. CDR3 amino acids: CASSPPIGGRYNEQFF. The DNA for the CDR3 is TGTGCCAGCTCACCACCGATCGGCGGTCGATACAATGAGCAGTTCTTC.

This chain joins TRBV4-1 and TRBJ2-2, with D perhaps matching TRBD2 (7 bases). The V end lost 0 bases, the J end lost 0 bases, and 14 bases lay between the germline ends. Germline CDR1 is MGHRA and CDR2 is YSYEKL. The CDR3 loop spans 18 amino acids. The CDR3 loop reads CASSQDPAGASNTGELFF. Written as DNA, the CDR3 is TGCGCCAGCAGCCAAGATCCGGCGGGGGCCTCGAACACCGGGGAGCTGTTTTTT.

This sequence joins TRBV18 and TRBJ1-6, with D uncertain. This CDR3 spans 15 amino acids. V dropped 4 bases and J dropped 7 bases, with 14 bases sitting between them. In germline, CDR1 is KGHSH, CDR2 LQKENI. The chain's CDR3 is CASSRARIENSPLHF. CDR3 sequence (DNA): TGTGCCAGCTCACGCGCCAGGATCGAAAATTCACCCCTCCACTTT.

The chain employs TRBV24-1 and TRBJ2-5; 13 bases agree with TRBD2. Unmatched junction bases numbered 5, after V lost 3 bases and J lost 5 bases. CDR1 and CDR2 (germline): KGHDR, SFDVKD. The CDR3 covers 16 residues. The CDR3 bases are TGTGCCACCAGTGATACTAGCGGGGGGGCCTGGGAGACCCAGTACTTC. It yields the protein CATSDTSGGAWETQYF.

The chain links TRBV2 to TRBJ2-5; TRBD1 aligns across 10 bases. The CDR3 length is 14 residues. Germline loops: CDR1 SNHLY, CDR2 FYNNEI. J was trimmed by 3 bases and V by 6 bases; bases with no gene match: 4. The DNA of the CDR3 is TGTGCCAGCAGGGACGGGACAGGGGAAGAGACCCAGTACTTC. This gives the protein CASRDGTGEETQYF.

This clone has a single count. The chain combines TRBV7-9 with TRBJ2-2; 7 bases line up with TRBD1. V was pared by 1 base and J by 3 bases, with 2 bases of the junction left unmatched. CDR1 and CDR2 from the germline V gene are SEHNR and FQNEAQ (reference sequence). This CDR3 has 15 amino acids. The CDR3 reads CASSLGGGDTGELFF. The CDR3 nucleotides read TGTGCCAGCAGCTTAGGAGGGGGCGACACCGGGGAGCTGTTTTTT. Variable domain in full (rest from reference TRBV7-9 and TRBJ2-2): DTGVSQNPRHKITKRGQNVTFRCDPISEHNRLYWYRQTLGQGPEFLTYFQNEAQLEKSRLLSDRFSAERPKGSFSTLEIQRTEQGDSAMYLCASSLGGGDTGELFFGEGSRLTVL.

The DNA of the CDR3 is TGTGCCAGCAGGCGCCCCGGGACAGACCAAGAGACCCAGTACTTC. Translation gives CASRRPGTDQETQYF. The chain has TRBV11-2 and TRBJ2-5; 7 bases are a match to TRBD1. V dropped 6 bases and J dropped 0; count of bases not matched to a gene: 7. Germline loops: CDR1 SGHAT, CDR2 FQNNGV. The CDR3 runs to 15 residues.

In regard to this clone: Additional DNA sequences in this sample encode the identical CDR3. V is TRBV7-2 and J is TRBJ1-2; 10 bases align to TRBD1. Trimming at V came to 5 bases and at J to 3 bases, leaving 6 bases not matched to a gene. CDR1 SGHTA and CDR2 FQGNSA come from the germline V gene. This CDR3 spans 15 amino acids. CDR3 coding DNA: TGTGCCAGCAGCCCCAGACAGGGGGCGTACTATGGCTACACCTTC. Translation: CASSPRQGAYYGYTF.

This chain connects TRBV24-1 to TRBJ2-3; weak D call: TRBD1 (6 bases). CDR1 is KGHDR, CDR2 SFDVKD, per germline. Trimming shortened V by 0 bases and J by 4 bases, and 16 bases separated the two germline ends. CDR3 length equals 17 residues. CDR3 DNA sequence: TGTGCCACCAGTGATTTGATTACAGGGAAAATTTCAGATACGCAGTATTTT. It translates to CATSDLITGKISDTQYF.

The DNA for the CDR3 is TGTGCCAGCAGTCCCTGGGACAGAGCGACCGGGGAGCTGTTTTTT. Its translation is CASSPWDRATGELFF. This chain links TRBV6-5 with TRBJ2-2; 7 nucleotides agree with TRBD1. The germline gives CDR1 MNHEY, CDR2 SVGAGI. The CDR3 has 15 amino acids. The junction had 8 bases not matched to a gene; V was cut back by 5 bases and J by 5 bases.

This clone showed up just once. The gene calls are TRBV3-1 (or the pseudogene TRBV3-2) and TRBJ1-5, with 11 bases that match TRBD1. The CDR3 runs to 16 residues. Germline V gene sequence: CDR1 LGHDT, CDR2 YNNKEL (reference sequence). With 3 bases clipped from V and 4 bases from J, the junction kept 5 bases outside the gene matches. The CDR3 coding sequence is TGTGCCAGCAGCCAGTCCGGGACAGGGGGGAATCAGCCCCAGCATTTT. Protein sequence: CASSQSGTGGNQPQHF.

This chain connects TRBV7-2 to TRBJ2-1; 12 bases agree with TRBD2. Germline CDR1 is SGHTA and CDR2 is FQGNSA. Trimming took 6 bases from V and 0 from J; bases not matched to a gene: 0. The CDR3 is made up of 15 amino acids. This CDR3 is CASRLAGGSYNEQFF. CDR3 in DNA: TGTGCCAGCAGACTAGCGGGGGGCTCCTACAATGAGCAGTTCTTC.

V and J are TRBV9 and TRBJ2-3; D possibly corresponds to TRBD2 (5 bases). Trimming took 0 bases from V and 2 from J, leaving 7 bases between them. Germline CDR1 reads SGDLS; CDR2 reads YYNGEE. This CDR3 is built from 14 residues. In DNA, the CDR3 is TGTGCCAGCAGCGTAGGCGGGTTCACAGATACGCAGTATTTT. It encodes CASSVGGFTDTQYF.

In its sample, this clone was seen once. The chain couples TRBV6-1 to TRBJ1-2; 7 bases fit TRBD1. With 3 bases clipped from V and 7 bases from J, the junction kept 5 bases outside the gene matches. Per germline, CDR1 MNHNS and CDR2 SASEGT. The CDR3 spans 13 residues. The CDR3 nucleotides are TGTGCCAGCAGTGACACAGGGGAAACTGGCTACACCTTC. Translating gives CASSDTGETGYTF.

CDR3 in DNA: TGTGCCAGCAGCAGAGGATTAGGCCCCTACAATGAGCAGTTCTTC. It codes for CASSRGLGPYNEQFF. The rearrangement joins TRBV7-2 to TRBJ2-1; the D is unclear. Germline CDR1 and CDR2: SGHTA and FQGNSA. The V end lost 5 bases, the J end lost 2 bases, and 13 bases lay between the germline ends. The CDR3 totals 15 residues.

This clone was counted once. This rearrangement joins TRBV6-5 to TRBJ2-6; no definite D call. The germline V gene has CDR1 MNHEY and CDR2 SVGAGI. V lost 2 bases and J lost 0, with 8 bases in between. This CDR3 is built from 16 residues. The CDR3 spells CASSYTGRSGANVLTF. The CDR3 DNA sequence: TGTGCCAGCAGTTACACCGGTCGCTCTGGGGCCAACGTCCTGACTTTC.

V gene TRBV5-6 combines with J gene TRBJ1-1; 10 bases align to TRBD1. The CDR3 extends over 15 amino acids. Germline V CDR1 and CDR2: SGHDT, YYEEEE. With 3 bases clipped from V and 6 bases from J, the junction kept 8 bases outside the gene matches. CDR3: CASSSGDRGVAEAFF. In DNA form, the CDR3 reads TGTGCCAGCAGCTCTGGGGACAGGGGTGTCGCTGAAGCTTTCTTT.

The DNA of the CDR3 is TGCGCCAGCAGCGCCGGACAGGGCGAGCAGTACTTC. This translates into CASSAGQGEQYF. This chain connects TRBV5-1 to TRBJ2-7, with 8 bases fitting TRBD1. The CDR3 sequence is 12 residues long. Germline CDR1 SGHRS, CDR2 YFSETQ. V was clipped by 4 bases and J by 6 bases; unmatched bases: 3.

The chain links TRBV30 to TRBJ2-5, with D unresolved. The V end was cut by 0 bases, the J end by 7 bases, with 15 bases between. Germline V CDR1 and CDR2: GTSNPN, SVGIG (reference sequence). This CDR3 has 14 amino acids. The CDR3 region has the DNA TGTGCCTGGAGTGTAAACGCCCGACCGGGGACCCAGTACTTC. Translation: CAWSVNARPGTQYF.

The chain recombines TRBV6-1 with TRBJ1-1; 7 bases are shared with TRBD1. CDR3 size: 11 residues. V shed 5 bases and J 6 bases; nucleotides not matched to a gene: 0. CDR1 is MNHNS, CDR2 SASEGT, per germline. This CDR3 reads CASSQGAEAFF. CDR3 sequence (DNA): TGTGCCAGCAGTCAGGGGGCTGAAGCTTTCTTT.